This T cell receptor (beta chain) originates from a study of blood T cell repertoires in COVID-19. Only in-frame clones appear in the TCRdb table, and some are missing; sequencing was by immunoSEQ multiplex PCR. The profile shows under 250,000 clones, around nine tenths of them singletons. This sequence originates from a man aged 50 or older with COVID-19, enrolled during active disease. Input material: peripheral blood.

Here the CDR3 reads CASRLTAGTGELFF. CDR3 DNA sequence: TGTGCCAGTAGGTTGACAGCGGGCACCGGGGAGCTGTTTTTT. The rearrangement joins TRBV19 to TRBJ2-2, with D tentatively TRBD2 (6 bases). Germline loops: CDR1 LNHDA, CDR2 SQIVND (reference sequence). V lost 6 bases, J lost 4 bases, and 12 bases lay in between. CDR3 size: 14 residues.